This T cell receptor beta chain stems from a study of cytomegalovirus exposure and HLA in healthy donors. CDR1 SGHTS and CDR2 YDEGEE come from the germline V gene. V was pared by 4 bases and J by 11 bases, with 18 bases between. The CDR3 is 13 amino acids. It was with 60 Vbeta and 13 Jbeta primers that the PCR ran. Sequenced by immunoSEQ multiplex PCR; TCRdb stores in-frame clones only, minus some. Altogether about 130,000 clones are present, around 85% being singletons, with the ten largest covering approximately 4%. This chain connects TRBV5-8 to TRBJ1-1; D not resolved. Sequencing was carried out using PBMCs. The sequence derives from a man aged 18 to 35 in good health and CMV-seropositive. The chain's CDR3 is CASSLNKRESAFF. CDR3 DNA sequence: TGTGCCAGCAGCCTTAACAAACGGGAGTCGGCTTTCTTT.